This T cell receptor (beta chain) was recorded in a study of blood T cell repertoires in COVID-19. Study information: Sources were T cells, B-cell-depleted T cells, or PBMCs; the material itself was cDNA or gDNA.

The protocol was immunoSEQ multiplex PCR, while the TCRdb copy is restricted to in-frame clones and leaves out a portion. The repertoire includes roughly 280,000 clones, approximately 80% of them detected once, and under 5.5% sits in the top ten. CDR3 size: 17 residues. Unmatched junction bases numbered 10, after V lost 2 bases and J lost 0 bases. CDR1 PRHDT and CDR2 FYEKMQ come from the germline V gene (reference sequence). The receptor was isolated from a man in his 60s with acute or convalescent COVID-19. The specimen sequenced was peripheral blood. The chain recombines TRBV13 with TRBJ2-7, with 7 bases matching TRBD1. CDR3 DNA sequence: TGTGCCAGCAGCTTAATGGGACAGTGGAGGACCTCCTACGAGCAGTACTTC. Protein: CASSLMGQWRTSYEQYF.